These 21 T cell receptor beta chains originate from one sample sequenced in a study of blood T cell repertoires in COVID-19. TCRdb keeps only in-frame clones here, not all; method: immunoSEQ multiplex PCR. Of roughly 120,000 clones in the sample, around 85% were seen once. The sample comprised peripheral blood. The receptors originated from a woman of 80 years or more with COVID-19, enrolled during active disease.

The chain uses TRBV6-1 and TRBJ2-3; D gene uncertain. The ends were cut back, 2 bases at V and 0 bases at J, with 9 bases in the middle. Per the germline V gene, CDR1 is MNHNS and CDR2 is SASEGT. The CDR3 sequence is 15 residues long. The CDR3 DNA reads as TGTGCCAGCAGTGAAATTTACGGGAGCACAGATACGCAGTATTTT. Its translation: CASSEIYGSTDTQYF.

J is TRBJ1-1 and V is TRBV11-2; D is perhaps TRBD1 (5 bases). Looked up from germline, CDR1 is SGHAT and CDR2 is FQNNGV. This CDR3 has 13 residues. V was pared by 0 bases and J by 11 bases, with 13 bases between. CDR3 in amino acids: CASSLDRAGMAFF. CDR3 in DNA: TGTGCCAGCAGCTTAGATCGGGCAGGGATGGCTTTCTTT.

The chain joins TRBV5-4 to TRBJ1-1; 10 bases agree with TRBD1. The V gene end was trimmed by 2 bases and the J gene end by 5 bases; junction bases not matched to a gene: 9. Germline-derived CDR1 and CDR2 are SGHNT and YYREEE (reference sequence). This CDR3 has 16 residues. The DNA for the CDR3 is TGTGCCAGCAGCTTACCGGGACAGGGGACTTCGACTGAAGCTTTCTTT. It encodes CASSLPGQGTSTEAFF.

CDR3 bases: TGTGCCAGCAGCCAATTTAGACTAGCGGGAGCATCAAGCTCCTACGAGCAGTACTTC. Residues: CASSQFRLAGASSSYEQYF. V and J are TRBV4-2 and TRBJ2-7; 12 nucleotides match TRBD2. The CDR3 consists of 19 residues. Germline trimming cut 2 bases from V and 0 bases from J; bases unmatched to any gene: 11. Germline V gene lookup returns CDR1 LGHNA and CDR2 YNFKEQ.

A few counts support this clone. The chain has TRBV12-3 or TRBV12-4 and TRBJ1-5, with no clear D. V lost 6 bases, J lost 1 base, and 7 bases lay in between. There are 13 residues in the CDR3. The CDR3 nucleotides read TGTGCCAGCAGCCCAATGAGCAATCAGCCCCAGCATTTT. It is translated as CASSPMSNQPQHF.

The J gene is TRBJ2-7, the V gene TRBV4-2; TRBD1 agrees at 7 bases. Germline loops: CDR1 LGHNA, CDR2 YNFKEQ. The CDR3 sequence is 13 residues long. V was pared by 4 bases and J by 4 bases, with 4 bases of the junction left unmatched. In nucleotides, the CDR3 is TGTGCCAGCAGCCGGGACAGAAGATACGAGCAGTACTTC. This sequence encodes CASSRDRRYEQYF.

The chain recombines TRBV6-5 with TRBJ2-5; no reliable D call. V shed 0 bases and J shed 5 bases, with 10 bases lying between them. CDR1 and CDR2 (germline): MNHEY, SVGAGI. The CDR3 is made up of 14 amino acids. In DNA form, the CDR3 reads TGTGCCAGCAGTTACTCGGGCAGGCTTGAGACCCAGTACTTC. It is translated as CASSYSGRLETQYF.

V usage is TRBV2 and J usage is TRBJ2-7; the match to TRBD2 covers 11 bases. CDR1 is SNHLY, CDR2 FYNNEI, per germline. The CDR3 loop spans 16 amino acids. V gave up 4 bases and J gave up 3 bases; unmatched junction bases: 8. The DNA for the CDR3 is TGTGCCAGCAGTGGAGGAGTAGCGGGAGGGCTCTACGAGCAGTACTTC. Amino acids: CASSGGVAGGLYEQYF.

Only a few counts were recorded for this clone. The rearrangement joins TRBV6-1 to TRBJ2-3, with D unclear. Germline V lookup: CDR1 MNHNS, CDR2 SASEGT. CDR3 length: 16 residues. Trimming shortened V by 1 base and J by 5 bases, and 16 bases separated the two germline ends. CDR3 protein: CASSEVFGQAGDTQYF. The CDR3 bases are TGTGCCAGCAGTGAAGTTTTTGGTCAGGCCGGAGATACGCAGTATTTT.

The chain couples TRBV27 to TRBJ1-6; a possible D gene is TRBD1 (5 bases). The CDR3 consists of 13 residues. Germline loops: CDR1 MNHEY, CDR2 SMNVEV (reference sequence). V was trimmed by 8 bases and J by 13 bases, leaving 18 bases between them. The CDR3, as DNA: TGTGCCAGCGGGAGGGACGTAATGGGGCCCCTCCACTTT. Protein: CASGRDVMGPLHF.

CDR3 DNA sequence: TGTGCCAGTAGTATATTGTCCAGGGCTGGGCATGGCTACACCTTC. Amino acid sequence: CASSILSRAGHGYTF. The chain has TRBV19 and TRBJ1-2; tentative D call: TRBD1 (5 bases). The length of the CDR3 is 15 residues. CDR1 is LNHDA, CDR2 SQIVND, per germline (reference sequence). The V gene lost 2 bases and the J gene lost 6 bases, with 16 bases spanning the gap.

V usage is TRBV27 and J usage is TRBJ1-1, with a possible D match to TRBD1 (5 bases). With 5 bases removed from V and 0 bases from J, the gap between germline ends came to 7 bases. Germline V gene sequence: CDR1 MNHEY, CDR2 SMNVEV (reference sequence). There are 13 residues in the CDR3. CDR3 coding DNA: TGTGCCAGCAGTGACAGCCTGAACACTGAAGCTTTCTTT. Its translation is CASSDSLNTEAFF.

This chain links TRBV2 with TRBJ1-4; D gene unclear. The CDR3 sequence is 14 residues long. The germline CDR1 and CDR2 sequences are SNHLY and FYNNEI. Trimming removed 6 bases from V and 8 bases from J, with 16 bases in between. The chain's CDR3 is CASRSAYYGEKLFF. In nucleotides, the CDR3 is TGTGCCAGCAGATCAGCCTACTACGGGGAAAAACTGTTTTTT.

The V call is TRBV7-3, the J call TRBJ2-3; a possible D gene is TRBD2 (5 bases). The germline CDR1 and CDR2 sequences are SGHTA and FQGTGA. The CDR3 covers 17 residues. Trimming stripped 1 base from V and 2 bases from J, with 16 bases between. This CDR3 reads CASSLSFGAGDTDTQYF. DNA of the CDR3: TGTGCCAGCAGCTTAAGCTTCGGTGCGGGCGACACAGATACGCAGTATTTT.

The rearrangement joins TRBV9 to TRBJ2-2; D perhaps matches TRBD2 (5 bases). V lost 9 bases and J lost 5, with 14 bases in between. The CDR3 covers 13 residues. Germline CDR1 and CDR2: SGDLS and YYNGEE. The CDR3 DNA is TGTGCCACGCGAAAGGGAGAAACCGGGGAGCTGTTTTTT. Translated: CATRKGETGELFF.

This chain joins TRBV9 and TRBJ2-3; D call uncertain. The CDR3 has 14 residues. Germline-derived CDR1 and CDR2 are SGDLS and YYNGEE. Trimming pared 0 bases from V and 1 base from J, leaving 6 bases between. The CDR3 sequence is CASSVVPGTDTQYF. CDR3 in DNA: TGTGCCAGCAGCGTAGTCCCCGGCACAGATACGCAGTATTTT.

The chain employs TRBV2 and TRBJ1-2; 7 bases match TRBD1. The length of the CDR3 is 14 residues. V dropped 1 base and J dropped 3; count of bases not matched to a gene: 2. Germline CDR1 reads SNHLY; CDR2 reads FYNNEI. CDR3 sequence reads: CASSEGRGDYGYTF. The CDR3 bases are TGTGCCAGCAGTGAAGGCAGGGGGGACTATGGCTACACCTTC.

V gene TRBV28 combines with J gene TRBJ1-2; weak D call: TRBD1 (5 bases). The CDR3 has 14 amino acids. Trimming removed 6 bases from V and 3 bases from J, with 14 bases in between. Germline V gene lookup returns CDR1 MDHEN and CDR2 SYDVKM. CDR3 DNA sequence: TGTGCCAGCAGGCGACTCCAGGGCCACTATGGCTACACCTTC. Translating gives CASRRLQGHYGYTF.

This clone has only one observation. The chain uses TRBV28 and TRBJ1-3; TRBD1 agrees at 8 bases. CDR1 MDHEN and CDR2 SYDVKM come from the germline V gene. The J segment lost 4 bases and the V segment lost 6 bases, leaving 8 bases of the junction unmatched. There are 15 residues in the CDR3. The CDR3 here is CASRYSDREGNTIYF. As DNA, the CDR3 is TGTGCCAGCAGGTACTCGGACAGGGAGGGAAACACCATATATTTT.

The rearrangement joins TRBV27 to TRBJ2-1; 11 nucleotides align to TRBD2. The trim removed 5 bases at V and 5 bases at J, leaving 8 bases unmatched. This CDR3 contains 16 residues. The germline CDR1 and CDR2 sequences are MNHEY and SMNVEV (reference sequence). As DNA, the CDR3 is TGTGCCAGCAGTCCGCCGGGACTAGCGGACAACAATGAGCAGTTCTTC. It codes for CASSPPGLADNNEQFF.

This chain joins TRBV6-1 and TRBJ1-1; no firm D call. The CDR3 has 13 amino acids. Trimming stripped 3 bases from V and 1 base from J, with 6 bases between. Germline CDR1 MNHNS, CDR2 SASEGT. The CDR3 DNA is TGTGCCAGCAGTGACCGGGGGAACACTGAAGCTTTCTTT. Protein: CASSDRGNTEAFF.